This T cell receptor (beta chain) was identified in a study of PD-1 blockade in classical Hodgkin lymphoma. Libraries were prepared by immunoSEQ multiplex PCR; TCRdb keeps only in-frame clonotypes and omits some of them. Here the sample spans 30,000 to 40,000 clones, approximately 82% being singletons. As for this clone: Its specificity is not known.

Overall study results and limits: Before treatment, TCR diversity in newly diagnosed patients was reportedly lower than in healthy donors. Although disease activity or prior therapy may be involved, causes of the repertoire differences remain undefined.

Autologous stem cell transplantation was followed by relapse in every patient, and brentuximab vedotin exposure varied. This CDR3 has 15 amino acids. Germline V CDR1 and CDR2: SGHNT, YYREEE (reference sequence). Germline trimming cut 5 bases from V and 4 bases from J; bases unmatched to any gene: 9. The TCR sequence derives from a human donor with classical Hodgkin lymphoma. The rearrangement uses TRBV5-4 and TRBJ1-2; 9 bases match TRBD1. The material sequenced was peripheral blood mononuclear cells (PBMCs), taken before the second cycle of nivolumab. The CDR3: CASSSGQGYGYGYTF. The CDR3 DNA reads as TGTGCCAGCAGTTCTGGACAGGGGTACGGCTATGGCTACACCTTC. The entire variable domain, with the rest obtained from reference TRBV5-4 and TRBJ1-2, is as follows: ETGVTQSPTHLIKTRGQQVTLRCSSQSGHNTVSWYQQALGQGPQFIFQYYREEENGRGNFPPRFSGLQFPNYSSELNVNALELDDSALYLCASSSGQGYGYGYTFGSGTRLTVV.